These 13 T cell receptor beta chains were all obtained from the same sample, sequenced in a study of OX40 agonist ivuxolimab in advanced cancers. Profiling relied on immunoSEQ multiplex PCR, and the TCRdb table lists in-frame clones only, not all of them. The profile covers 28,000 or so clones, with roughly three quarters appearing a single time and 25% taken by the ten largest. This sample comprised CD4+ or CD8+ T cells sorted from blood, obtained in a trial of the OX40 agonist ivuxolimab. All receptors derive from an adult with an advanced solid tumor such as melanoma, head and neck, liver or kidney cancer.

J is TRBJ2-2 and V is TRBV13, with 7 bases identical to TRBD1. This CDR3 comprises 16 residues. Germline V gene lookup returns CDR1 PRHDT and CDR2 FYEKMQ (reference sequence). V lost 5 bases to trimming and J lost 0 bases; unmatched junction nucleotides: 6. The CDR3 loop reads CASSPQDRTNTGELFF. The CDR3 nucleotides are TGTGCCAGCAGCCCGCAGGACAGGACGAACACCGGGGAGCTGTTTTTT.

CDR3 DNA sequence: TGTGCCAGCAGCGTAGCCGGGTACCAAGAGACCCAGTACTTC. Its protein product is CASSVAGYQETQYF. V usage is TRBV9 and J usage is TRBJ2-5; D gene unclear. Germline CDR1 SGDLS, CDR2 YYNGEE. Deletions cut 0 bases from V and 0 bases from J, with 6 bases between. CDR3 length: 14 residues.

The rearrangement joins TRBV11-3 to TRBJ2-2; possible D gene TRBD1, 6 bases. CDR3 length equals 15 residues. CDR1 SGHNT and CDR2 YENEEA come from the germline V gene. The V and J ends lost 0 bases and 4 bases respectively, with 9 bases between them. CDR3 loop: CASSLDRGGTGELFF. The CDR3 DNA sequence: TGTGCCAGCAGCTTAGATAGAGGGGGCACCGGGGAGCTGTTTTTT.

The chain has TRBV14 and TRBJ2-7, with no clear D. The CDR3 covers 15 residues. The germline CDR1 and CDR2 sequences are SGHDN and FVKESK. The V end lost 0 bases, the J end lost 0 bases, and 9 bases lay between the germline ends. The DNA for the CDR3 is TGTGCCAGCAGCCAAGATTGGGTCGTCTCCTACGAGCAGTACTTC. Its protein is CASSQDWVVSYEQYF. The full variable domain, with the rest looked up from reference TRBV14 and TRBJ2-7, is EAGVTQFPSHSVIEKGQTVTLRCDPISGHDNLYWYRRVMGKEIKFLLHFVKESKQDESGMPNNRFLAERTGGTYSTLKVQPAELEDSGVYFCASSQDWVVSYEQYFGPGTRLTVT.

This clone was seen a handful of times. Different DNA sequences within this sample yield the same CDR3. This rearrangement joins TRBV6-5 to TRBJ1-1; D ambiguous. This CDR3 comprises 13 residues. Germline V lookup: CDR1 MNHEY, CDR2 SVGAGI. Trimming removed 2 bases at V and 1 base at J, with 5 bases between. The CDR3 loop is CASSYGGNTEAFF. The CDR3 nucleotides read TGTGCCAGCAGTTACGGAGGGAACACTGAAGCTTTCTTT.

The chain joins TRBV5-4 to TRBJ2-7; 8 positions agree with TRBD2. The J segment lost 0 bases and the V segment lost 2 bases, leaving 7 bases of the junction unmatched. CDR3 length equals 16 residues. Germline V lookup: CDR1 SGHNT, CDR2 YYREEE (reference sequence). CDR3 nucleotide sequence: TGTGCCAGCAGCTTAGCGGGGGCCCTGAGCTCCTACGAGCAGTACTTC. This gives the protein CASSLAGALSSYEQYF.

This chain links TRBV9 with TRBJ2-7, with 9 positions matching TRBD2. CDR1 is SGDLS, CDR2 YYNGEE, per germline. V shed 4 bases and J 5 bases; nucleotides not matched to a gene: 4. The CDR3 spans 13 residues. The CDR3 bases are TGTGCCAGCAGCTGGGGACTAGCCAACGAGCAGTACTTC. It encodes CASSWGLANEQYF.

CDR3 DNA sequence: TGTGCCACCAGCAGAGAGGCAGCTATTACGAACACCGGGGAGCTGTTTTTT. This sequence encodes CATSREAAITNTGELFF. The chain links TRBV15 to TRBJ2-2; D not resolved. Germline V gene data show CDR1 as LNHNV and CDR2 as YYDKDF (reference sequence). This CDR3 comprises 17 residues. The V end was cut by 0 bases, the J end by 0 bases, with 11 bases between.

The chain is built from TRBV9 and TRBJ1-6; 9 bases align to TRBD1. Germline V gene lookup returns CDR1 SGDLS and CDR2 YYNGEE. CDR3 length: 16 amino acids. J was trimmed by 7 bases and V by 6 bases; bases with no gene match: 11. CDR3 nucleotides: TGTGCCAGCACCTTAGGCCGGACAGGGGCAAATTCACCCCTCCACTTT. This gives the protein CASTLGRTGANSPLHF.

The V gene is TRBV27, the J gene TRBJ2-2, with 8 positions matching TRBD1. CDR1 is MNHEY and CDR2 is SMNVEV in the germline V gene (reference sequence). There are 15 residues in the CDR3. With 6 bases clipped from V and 3 bases from J, the junction kept 6 bases outside the gene matches. This chain's CDR3 is CASRKGQVDTGELFF. The CDR3 nucleotides are TGTGCCAGCAGGAAGGGACAGGTCGACACCGGGGAGCTGTTTTTT.

J is TRBJ2-7 and V is TRBV7-3, with a possible D match to TRBD2 (5 bases). CDR3 size: 16 residues. From germline, CDR1 is SGHTA and CDR2 FQGTGA. V dropped 7 bases and J dropped 2 bases, with 21 bases sitting between them. The CDR3 loop reads CASTIDGAAAPYEQYF. CDR3 nucleotides: TGTGCCAGCACCATTGATGGAGCGGCAGCCCCCTACGAGCAGTACTTC. Drawing the rest from reference TRBV7-3 and TRBJ2-7, the complete variable domain is GAGVSQTPSNKVTEKGKYVELRCDPISGHTALYWYRQSLGQGPEFLIYFQGTGAADDSGLPNDRFFAVRPEGSVSTLKIQRTERGDSAVYLCASTIDGAAAPYEQYFGPGTRLTVT.

The chain combines TRBV11-2 with TRBJ2-1; 11 positions match TRBD2. CDR1 is SGHAT, CDR2 FQNNGV, per germline. V shed 5 bases, J shed 8 bases, and the junction held 5 bases outside the gene matches. The CDR3 runs to 14 residues. CDR3 loop: CASSISGGAYEQFF. The CDR3 DNA reads as TGTGCCAGCAGCATTAGCGGGGGGGCCTATGAGCAGTTCTTC. Combining the CDR3 with reference TRBV11-2 and TRBJ2-1 gives the whole variable domain EAGVAQSPRYKIIEKRQSVAFWCNPISGHATLYWYQQILGQGPKLLIQFQNNGVVDDSQLPKDRFSAERLKGVDSTLKIQPAKLEDSAVYLCASSISGGAYEQFFGPGTRLTVL.

The chain carries TRBV7-8 and TRBJ2-7, with 8 nucleotides matching TRBD1. V shed 6 bases, J shed 0 bases, and the junction held 7 bases outside the gene matches. The CDR3 covers 15 residues. Germline V gene lookup returns CDR1 SGHVS and CDR2 FQNEAQ. CDR3: CASSGHRGASYEQYF. In DNA, the CDR3 is TGTGCCAGCAGTGGGCACAGGGGGGCCTCCTACGAGCAGTACTTC.